Presented here are 6 T cell receptor beta chains from one specimen sequenced in a study of post-analysis software for immune sequencing data. Findings of the study overall: Patients showed TRBV5-6, TRBV5-1 and TRBV20-1 among four to six TRBV segments more frequent than in controls.

No antigens are known for them. TCR beta cDNA libraries included unique molecular identifiers. Each CDR3 protein is one row after TCRdb ran MiXCR on the PCR reads. The data hold hundreds of thousands of distinct CDR3 sequences, with roughly three fifths observed a single time. The specimen was blood. These receptors were obtained from a girl aged 2-10 years with multiple sclerosis.

This sequence joins TRBV12-5 and TRBJ2-1, with TRBD2 as a possible D gene (6 bases). Looked up from germline, CDR1 is LGHNT and CDR2 is FRNRAP. Between the trimmed V and J ends, which lost 0 bases and 6 bases, there was a span of 18 bases. The CDR3 consists of 17 residues. CDR3 loop: CASGLVLGLGPGNEQFF. The DNA for the CDR3 is TGTGCTAGTGGTTTGGTACTGGGACTCGGGCCAGGCAATGAGCAGTTCTTC.

The chain joins TRBV20-1 to TRBJ1-2, with D tentatively TRBD1 (6 bases). The CDR3 is 15 residues long. Trimming shortened V by 5 bases and J by 0 bases, and 16 bases separated the two germline ends. CDR1 is DFQATT and CDR2 is SNEGSKA in the germline V gene (reference sequence). CDR3 DNA: TGCAGTGCTCCCCCCACAGGGAAAGCTAACTATGGCTACACCTTC. Amino acids: CSAPPTGKANYGYTF.

The chain is built from TRBV6-5 and TRBJ1-1, with unresolved D. Germline V CDR1 and CDR2: MNHEY, SVGAGI. V dropped 2 bases and J dropped 1 base, with 8 bases sitting between them. This CDR3 contains 14 residues. The CDR3 reads CASSYGVENTEAFF. The CDR3 DNA is TGTGCCAGCAGTTACGGGGTGGAGAACACTGAAGCTTTCTTT.

This clonotype was counted between two and nine times. V and J are TRBV15 and TRBJ2-3; D not resolved. Germline V gene lookup returns CDR1 LNHNV and CDR2 YYDKDF (reference sequence). V lost 5 bases and J 5 bases, leaving 8 bases between the germline ends. The CDR3 spans 12 residues. The CDR3 sequence: CATSPAVDTQYF. In DNA, the CDR3 is TGTGCCACCAGCCCGGCGGTAGATACGCAGTATTTT.

The rearrangement joins TRBV7-2 to TRBJ2-4, with D unresolved. The CDR3 runs to 11 residues. Per the germline V gene, CDR1 is SGHTA and CDR2 is FQGNSA. V lost 6 bases and J 3 bases, leaving 3 bases between the germline ends. The CDR3: CASSIKNIQYF. CDR3 nucleotide sequence: TGTGCCAGCAGTATCAAAAACATTCAGTACTTC.

J is TRBJ2-1 and V is TRBV10-3, with D hard to call. This CDR3 spans 13 amino acids. Trimming cost V 4 bases and J 9 bases, with 13 bases left between them. Germline loops: CDR1 ENHRY, CDR2 SYGVKD. CDR3 nucleotides: TGTGCCATCAGTGTAGAGGCTTCAACTGAGCAGTTCTTC. It yields the protein CAISVEASTEQFF.